Here is one T cell receptor beta chain with its context. What it binds is not known. The record originates from a study of Graves' ophthalmopathy and Graves' hyperthyroidism. This CDR3 has 15 amino acids. The J segment lost 8 bases and the V segment lost 6 bases, leaving 12 bases of the junction unmatched. RNA transcripts yielded amplified TCR beta CDR3 regions. First-round RT-PCR relied on HTBI primers, and a second-round multiplex PCR came next. TCRdb re-derived calls from the multiplex PCR reads in MiXCR, one entry per CDR3 protein. The table has about 400,000 distinct CDR3 sequences, around 20% seen once. Study observations and caveats: Researchers report that a 13-signature model separated ophthalmopathy from stable hyperthyroidism, posting under 90% sensitivity and about 80% specificity.

Sequencing was performed on peripheral blood. The gene calls are TRBV12-3 or TRBV12-4 and TRBJ2-2, with 7 bases aligning to TRBD1. The sequence derives from a young woman with Graves' ophthalmopathy. CDR3 region: CASRTGDVIFGELFF. CDR3 DNA sequence: TGTGCCAGCAGAACAGGGGATGTAATTTTTGGGGAGCTGTTTTTT.